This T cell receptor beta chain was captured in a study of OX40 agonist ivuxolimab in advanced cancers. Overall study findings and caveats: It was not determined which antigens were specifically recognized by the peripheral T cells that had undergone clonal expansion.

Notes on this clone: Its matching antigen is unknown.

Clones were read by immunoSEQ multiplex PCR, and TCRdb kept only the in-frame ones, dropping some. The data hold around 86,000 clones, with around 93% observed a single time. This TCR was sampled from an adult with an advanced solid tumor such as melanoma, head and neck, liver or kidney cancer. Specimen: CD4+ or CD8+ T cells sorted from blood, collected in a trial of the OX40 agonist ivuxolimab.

The CDR3 loop is CASSVGSQSYEQYF. CDR3 DNA sequence: TGTGCCAGCAGCGTAGGTTCTCAATCCTACGAGCAGTACTTC. The chain carries TRBV9 and TRBJ2-7; D unclear. This CDR3 is 14 amino acids long. Germline lookup yields CDR1 SGDLS and CDR2 YYNGEE. The V end lost 0 bases, the J end lost 1 base, and 8 bases lay between the germline ends.